The 14 T cell receptor beta chains reported below all come from one sample, sequenced in a study of early T cells in non-severe SARS-CoV-2 infection. TCRdb called the 5' RACE reads again in MiXCR, with one record for every CDR3 protein. The repertoire consists of more than 65,000 distinct CDR3 sequences, with roughly 4.9% occurring once and the leading ten covering approximately 3.6%. This material consisted of whole blood, taken at baseline. The receptors were sampled from an adult who was a healthcare worker with PCR-confirmed SARS-CoV-2 infection or an uninfected control (not recorded which). The donor label of this sample is uncertain.

This clonotype appeared many times. The chain links TRBV25-1 to TRBJ1-2; tentative D call: TRBD1 (5 bases). The CDR3 totals 14 residues. V lost 3 bases and J 8 bases, leaving 16 bases between the germline ends. The V gene's germline CDR1 is MGHDK and CDR2 SYGVNS. The CDR3 sequence is CASSEGRGHSGYTF. The CDR3 region has the DNA TGTGCCAGCAGTGAGGGAAGGGGCCACAGCGGCTACACCTTC.

This chain links TRBV20-1 with TRBJ1-4; D ambiguous. Germline loops: CDR1 DFQATT, CDR2 SNEGSKA (reference sequence). The CDR3 covers 12 residues. V was clipped by 3 bases and J by 4 bases, with 6 bases between them. The CDR3, as DNA: TGCAGTGCTAGCCCCCTTAATGAAAAACTGTTTTTT. It encodes CSASPLNEKLFF.

This clonotype was counted many times. The chain recombines TRBV11-2 with TRBJ2-7; D is ambiguous. CDR1 SGHAT and CDR2 FQNNGV come from the germline V gene. With 3 bases removed from V and 7 bases from J, the gap between germline ends came to 10 bases. The CDR3 totals 12 residues. The CDR3, as DNA: TGTGCCAGCAGCTTGACATTGGGGGAGCAGTACTTC. It encodes CASSLTLGEQYF.

This clonotype was detected only a few times. This chain joins TRBV11-2 and TRBJ2-7; D unclear. The CDR3 has 13 residues. Deletions cut 1 base from V and 5 bases from J, with 9 bases between. Looked up from germline, CDR1 is SGHAT and CDR2 is FQNNGV. Written as DNA, the CDR3 is TGTGCCAGCAGCTTAGGGCTGGTCGACGAGCAGTACTTC. It codes for CASSLGLVDEQYF.

The V call is TRBV7-3, the J call TRBJ1-6; D gene ambiguous. The V and J ends lost 8 bases and 14 bases respectively, with 16 bases between them. Germline CDR1 reads SGHTA; CDR2 reads FQGTGA. This CDR3 contains 12 residues. CDR3 sequence: CASGILGGALHF. Written as DNA, the CDR3 is TGTGCCAGCGGTATACTCGGTGGAGCCCTCCACTTT.

The rearrangement joins TRBV7-8 to TRBJ2-7; 8 positions agree with TRBD1. The germline gives CDR1 SGHVS, CDR2 FQNEAQ. J lost 3 bases, V lost 5 bases, and 15 bases had no gene match. The CDR3 sequence is 17 residues long. The DNA of the CDR3 is TGTGCCAGCAGCCCGAGGACAGGGTCCCTAGTGGACTACGAGCAGTACTTC. This codes for CASSPRTGSLVDYEQYF.

This clonotype has just a few counts. V usage is TRBV7-2 and J usage is TRBJ2-7; 14 bases fit TRBD2. V gave up 4 bases and J gave up 4 bases; unmatched junction bases: 3. The germline V gene has CDR1 SGHTA and CDR2 FQGNSA. This CDR3 is 15 amino acids long. This chain's CDR3 is CASSWGTSGGYEQYF. The CDR3, as DNA: TGTGCCAGCAGCTGGGGGACTAGCGGGGGTTACGAGCAGTACTTC.

The rearrangement links TRBV7-2 to TRBJ2-7, with a weak D call TRBD2 (6 bases). The CDR3 runs to 14 residues. Germline loops: CDR1 SGHTA, CDR2 FQGNSA. The V and J ends lost 5 bases and 4 bases respectively, with 15 bases between them. CDR3 coding DNA: TGTGCCAGCAGCAGCAGTGGGGGGTGGTACGAGCAGTACTTC. Encoded protein: CASSSSGGWYEQYF.

The V call is TRBV10-1, the J call TRBJ2-7; possibly TRBD1 or TRBD2 for D (5 bases each). The CDR3 covers 15 residues. Trimming removed 8 bases at V and 0 bases at J, with 17 bases between. CDR1 and CDR2 from the germline V gene are WNHNN and SYGVQD (reference sequence). The CDR3 DNA follows: TGCGCCAGCGCCCGGGGCGGCCCAAGCTCCTACGAGCAGTACTTC. Its translation: CASARGGPSSYEQYF.

A few counts support this clonotype. CDR3 DNA: TGTGCCAGCAACCAAGGGACATTTTACGAGCAGTACTTC. Amino acid sequence: CASNQGTFYEQYF. The chain employs TRBV7-2 and TRBJ2-7, with a tentative D call TRBD1 (6 bases). V lost 7 bases and J 4 bases, leaving 14 bases between the germline ends. The CDR3 has 13 residues. Germline V gene lookup returns CDR1 SGHTA and CDR2 FQGNSA.

This clonotype was seen many times. The chain carries TRBV6-5 and TRBJ2-2; a weak D match, TRBD1 (6 bases). The CDR3 spans 16 residues. CDR1 is MNHEY and CDR2 is SVGAGI in the germline V gene. The V gene lost 2 bases and the J gene lost 2 bases, with 12 bases spanning the gap. CDR3 loop: CASSYAGASNTGELFF. CDR3 in DNA: TGTGCCAGCAGTTACGCAGGGGCTAGCAACACCGGGGAGCTGTTTTTT.

This clonotype was seen many times. The chain combines TRBV19 with TRBJ2-3; 9 positions match TRBD2. Trimming cost V 5 bases and J 5 bases; bases outside gene matches: 2. Germline CDR1 is LNHDA and CDR2 is SQIVND (reference sequence). This CDR3 is built from 13 residues. In DNA form, the CDR3 reads TGTGCCAGTAGTCCTAGCGGGGAAGATACGCAGTATTTT. Protein sequence: CASSPSGEDTQYF.

The chain couples TRBV7-2 to TRBJ1-6; a weak D match, TRBD1 (6 bases). The V gene's germline CDR1 is SGHTA and CDR2 FQGNSA. V was shortened by 6 bases and J by 7 bases, with 16 bases between the two germline ends. This CDR3 region has 15 residues. CDR3 DNA: TGTGCCAGCAGATCACCGGGACAACTGAATTCACCCCTCCACTTT. Amino acids: CASRSPGQLNSPLHF.

On this clonotype: Just one base apart from a much larger clone, this may be a read error. The chain links TRBV7-9 to TRBJ1-2, with a possible D match to TRBD1 (5 bases). The CDR3 spans 13 residues. Per germline, CDR1 SEHNR and CDR2 FQNEAQ (reference sequence). V was pared by 3 bases and J by 8 bases, with 13 bases between. The CDR3 sequence is CASSFLGEYGYTF. The CDR3 DNA reads TGTGCCAGCAGCTTTCTAGGGGAGTACGGCTACACCTTC.